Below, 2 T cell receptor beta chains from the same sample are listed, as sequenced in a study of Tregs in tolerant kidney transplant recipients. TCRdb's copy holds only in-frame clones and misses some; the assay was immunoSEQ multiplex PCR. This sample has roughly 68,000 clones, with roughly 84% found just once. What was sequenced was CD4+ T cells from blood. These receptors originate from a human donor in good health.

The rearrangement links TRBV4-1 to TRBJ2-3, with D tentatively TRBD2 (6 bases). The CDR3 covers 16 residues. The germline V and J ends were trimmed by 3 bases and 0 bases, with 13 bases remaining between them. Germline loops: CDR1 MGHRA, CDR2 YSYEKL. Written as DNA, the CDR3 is TGCGCCAGCAGCCAGGCGACTAGTCGGAGCACAGATACGCAGTATTTT. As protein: CASSQATSRSTDTQYF.

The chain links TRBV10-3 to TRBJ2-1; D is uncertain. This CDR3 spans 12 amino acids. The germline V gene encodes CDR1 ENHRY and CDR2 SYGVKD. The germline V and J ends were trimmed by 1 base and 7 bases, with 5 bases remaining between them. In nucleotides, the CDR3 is TGTGCCATCAGTGAGTTTGGTAATGAGCAGTTCTTC. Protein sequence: CAISEFGNEQFF.